This TCR beta chain originates from a study of post-analysis software for immune sequencing data. At the level of the study: Some patients lacked subtype; others had relapsing-remitting, secondary progressive or progressive-relapsing disease. General study findings and limits: In patients, TRBV5-6, TRBV5-1 and TRBV20-1 belonged to five or six TRBV segments found more frequently than in controls. Batch-mates among the samples co-clustered strongly by F measure. Multiple sclerosis was associated with a significant reduction in normalized Chao1 diversity relative to controls.

About this clonotype: Antigen unknown.

Unique molecular identifiers had been added to the TCR beta cDNA libraries. TCRdb itself ran the PCR reads through MiXCR, one entry per CDR3 protein. The sample lists fewer than 900,000 distinct CDR3 sequences, roughly 46% seen once, with 4.9% in the top ten. This CDR3 comprises 14 residues. The germline gives CDR1 SGHRS, CDR2 YFSETQ. Trimming shortened V by 3 bases and J by 0 bases, and 10 bases separated the two germline ends. Material for sequencing was blood. This TCR was sampled from a girl between 10 and 17 years old with multiple sclerosis. The rearrangement links TRBV5-1 to TRBJ2-7; D not certain. The CDR3 coding sequence is TGCGCCAGCAGCTGGGCGGATAGCTCCTACGAGCAGTACTTC. Amino acid sequence: CASSWADSSYEQYF.